A single sample is the source of the 8 T cell receptor beta chains below, sequenced in a study of early T cells in non-severe SARS-CoV-2 infection. TCRdb called the 5' RACE reads again in MiXCR, with one record for every CDR3 protein. Altogether tens of thousands of distinct CDR3 sequences are present, approximately 15% being singletons, with the ten largest covering around 7%. Sequencing used whole blood. These receptors were taken from an adult who was a healthcare worker with PCR-confirmed SARS-CoV-2 infection or an uninfected control (not recorded which).

This chain joins TRBV5-4 and TRBJ2-7, with 10 bases identical to TRBD2. The trim removed 4 bases at V and 5 bases at J, leaving 9 bases unmatched. Germline V lookup: CDR1 SGHNT, CDR2 YYREEE (reference sequence). CDR3 length: 15 amino acids. The chain's CDR3 is CASSPPSGRMNEQYF. The CDR3 DNA is TGTGCCAGCAGCCCCCCTAGCGGGAGAATGAACGAGCAGTACTTC. Filled out from reference TRBV5-4 and TRBJ2-7, the complete variable domain reads ETGVTQSPTHLIKTRGQQVTLRCSSQSGHNTVSWYQQALGQGPQFIFQYYREEENGRGNFPPRFSGLQFPNYSSELNVNALELDDSALYLCASSPPSGRMNEQYFGPGTRLTVT.

This clonotype was observed a handful of times. The junction departs from the called germline gene at one end, perhaps through a read error. The chain carries TRBV12-3 or TRBV12-4 and TRBJ2-7, with a weak D call TRBD2 (6 bases). This CDR3 has 14 amino acids. The CDR3 sequence is CASSLAEEVADLNF. CDR3 bases: TGTGCCAGCAGTTTAGCGGAGGAGGTAGCGGACCTGAACTTC.

This clonotype was seen only once. The V and J genes are TRBV19 and TRBJ2-7; no clear D gene. CDR1 is LNHDA, CDR2 SQIVND, per germline (reference sequence). This CDR3 region has 12 residues. The V and J ends lost 5 bases and 10 bases respectively, with 15 bases between them. In nucleotides, the CDR3 is TGTGCCAGTAGTCTTCTCGGAGCGCCCCAGTACTTC. Its translation: CASSLLGAPQYF.

This clonotype was recorded at least ten times. The chain employs TRBV19 and TRBJ2-3, with unresolved D. Germline V gene sequence: CDR1 LNHDA, CDR2 SQIVND (reference sequence). The CDR3 has 14 amino acids. Deletions cut 3 bases from V and 5 bases from J, with 12 bases between. The DNA for the CDR3 is TGTGCCAGTAGTATTATGAAGTGGGGAGATACGCAGTATTTT. Amino acids: CASSIMKWGDTQYF.

In its sample, this clonotype was seen many times. The rearrangement joins TRBV4-2 to TRBJ2-6, with D hard to call. The V end lost 0 bases, the J end lost 1 base, and 7 bases lay between the germline ends. Germline V gives CDR1 LGHNA, CDR2 YNFKEQ. The CDR3 length is 16 residues. This CDR3 is CASSQDWDSGANVLTF. CDR3 sequence (DNA): TGTGCCAGCAGCCAAGATTGGGATTCTGGGGCCAACGTCCTGACTTTC.

This clonotype was counted only a few times. The chain is built from TRBV20-1 and TRBJ1-3; TRBD1 aligns across 11 bases. This CDR3 has 16 amino acids. Trimming at V came to 6 bases and at J to 2 bases, leaving 9 bases not matched to a gene. The V gene's germline CDR1 is DFQATT and CDR2 SNEGSKA (reference sequence). CDR3 region: CSAQRDRGLTGNTIYF. The CDR3, as DNA: TGCAGTGCCCAAAGGGACAGGGGGTTGACTGGAAACACCATATATTTT.

The V call is TRBV2, the J call TRBJ1-1; D ambiguous. Germline V gene lookup returns CDR1 SNHLY and CDR2 FYNNEI. The CDR3 is 13 amino acids. V lost 6 bases and J 11 bases, leaving 19 bases between the germline ends. This CDR3 reads CASRRVKTQLAFF. DNA for the CDR3: TGTGCCAGCAGGAGAGTAAAAACCCAGCTGGCTTTCTTT.

This clonotype was observed a few times. The chain combines TRBV12-3 or TRBV12-4 with TRBJ2-1, with a tentative D call TRBD1 (6 bases). The V end lost 3 bases, the J end lost 7 bases, and 7 bases lay between the germline ends. The CDR3 spans 12 residues. CDR3 residues: CASSFQGNEQFF. The CDR3 DNA reads as TGTGCCAGCAGTTTTCAGGGGAATGAGCAGTTCTTC.